One T cell receptor (beta chain) is described in this entry. The CDR3 is 18 residues long. Germline CDR1 and CDR2: LNHNV and YYDKDF (reference sequence). The V and J ends lost 1 base and 1 base, in that order; junction bases with no gene match: 10. This sample was taken from a study of blood T cell repertoires in COVID-19. Study context: Sites across the United States, Italy and Spain contributed samples from acute and convalescent COVID-19. T cells, B-cell-depleted T cells, or PBMCs provided the cDNA or gDNA that served as material.

Authors' processing steps: Reference gene primer amplification gave nucleated cell count estimates. Data came from immunoSEQ multiplex PCR; TCRdb stores just in-frame clones and leaves some out. V and J calls and clone size follow that table, whereas D and trimming were derived from the DNA. The table includes about 37,000 clones, around nine tenths detected once. The sample comprised peripheral blood. This receptor was taken from a man between 65 and 79 years old with acute or convalescent COVID-19. The chain carries TRBV15 and TRBJ1-5; 7 positions agree with TRBD1. Written as DNA, the CDR3 is TGTGCCACCAGCAGAGGAAACGCCGGGACAGTGAGCAATCAGCCCCAGCATTTT. This codes for CATSRGNAGTVSNQPQHF.